The rows below give T cell receptor beta chains drawn from one sample of a study of beta chain features in type 1 diabetes. Generated by immunoSEQ multiplex PCR, the TCRdb table keeps only in-frame clones and is missing some. The sample carries around 150,000 clones, just over 8% recorded once. The material sequenced was central memory CD4+ T cells from blood. Receptors originate from a woman under 30 with type 1 diabetes. Both conserved end residues are part of each CDR3. A D gene is named only where the DNA matches it firmly. The listing skips clone size in some rows; elsewhere it reads once, few, many or a size class.

j_call v_call d_call clone_size cdr3_aa cdr3_nt
TRBJ1-1 TRBV5-1 TRBD1 many CASSSTGGNTEAFF TGCGCCAGCAGCAGCACAGGGGGGAACACTGAAGCTTTCTTT
TRBJ2-7 TRBV6-6 TRBD1 few CASSPGGYEQYF TGTGCCAGCAGCCCAGGGGGCTACGAGCAGTACTTC
TRBJ2-7 TRBV30 - - CAWSVRRVSEQYF TGTGCCTGGAGTGTACGACGGGTGAGCGAGCAGTACTTC
TRBJ2-6 TRBV25-1 - few CASSDYSSGANVLTF TGTGCCAGCAGTGATTACAGCTCTGGGGCCAACGTCCTGACTTTC
TRBJ2-7 TRBV27 TRBD2 - CASSHPSGEQYF TGTGCCAGCAGTCACCCTAGCGGCGAGCAGTACTTC
TRBJ2-1 TRBV27 - - CASSLRPDGGGAAYNEQFF TGTGCCAGCAGTTTAAGGCCCGACGGTGGAGGGGCCGCCTACAATGAGCAGTTCTTC
TRBJ1-3 TRBV29-1 TRBD1 - CSALGQNSGNTIYF TGCAGCGCCCTGGGACAGAACTCTGGAAACACCATATATTTT
TRBJ1-6 TRBV7-9 - - CASSVSGGAGSPLHF TGTGCCAGCAGCGTTAGCGGGGGCGCAGGCTCACCCCTCCACTTT
TRBJ2-1 TRBV7-2 TRBD2 few CASSLASGGYNEQFF TGTGCCAGCAGCTTAGCCAGCGGGGGGTACAATGAGCAGTTCTTC
TRBJ2-1 TRBV28 TRBD2 - CASKTSGENEQFF TGTGCCAGCAAGACTAGCGGGGAAAATGAGCAGTTCTTC
TRBJ2-7 TRBV9 - few CASSVGTNSYEQYF TGTGCCAGCAGCGTAGGGACAAATTCCTACGAGCAGTACTTC
TRBJ2-1 TRBV27 - - CASSFVVPPGDYNEQFF TGTGCCAGCAGTTTTGTGGTTCCCCCGGGGGACTACAATGAGCAGTTCTTC
TRBJ1-1 TRBV5-1 - - CASSHPFPQGRAEAFF TGCGCCAGCAGCCACCCGTTCCCTCAGGGGAGGGCTGAAGCTTTCTTT
TRBJ2-1 TRBV4-1 TRBD2 few CASSPSLLAVATEQFF TGCGCCAGCAGCCCCTCCCTGCTAGCGGTCGCTACCGAGCAGTTCTTC
TRBJ1-6 TRBV5-4 - - CASSPGHYSYNSPLHF TGTGCCAGCAGCCCGGGACATTACTCCTATAATTCACCCCTCCACTTT
TRBJ2-7 TRBV11-1 TRBD1 - CASSSAGQGWEQYF TGTGCCAGCAGCTCGGCGGGACAGGGGTGGGAGCAGTACTTC
TRBJ2-2 TRBV5-1 TRBD2 few CASNPTSGSYTGELFF TGCGCCAGCAACCCAACTAGCGGGAGCTACACCGGGGAGCTGTTTTTT
TRBJ2-5 TRBV6-1 - few CASSEGPRPGTQYF TGTGCCAGCAGTGAAGGACCACGCCCGGGGACCCAGTACTTC
TRBJ2-1 TRBV29-1 TRBD2 - CSVALAGSNEQFF TGCAGCGTTGCGCTAGCGGGATCCAATGAGCAGTTCTTC
TRBJ2-1 TRBV30 - - CAWSPSYNEQFF TGTGCCTGGAGCCCTTCCTACAATGAGCAGTTCTTC
TRBJ2-1 TRBV7-2 TRBD2 few CASSLAVYAGGSNEQFF TGTGCCAGCAGCTTAGCGGTATACGCGGGGGGTTCCAATGAGCAGTTCTTC
TRBJ1-1 TRBV4-3 - few CASSYRPGRGTEAFF TGCGCCAGCAGCTACCGGCCCGGGCGGGGCACTGAAGCTTTCTTT
TRBJ1-1 TRBV23-1 - many CASSQSGRGLRAFF TGCGCCAGCAGTCAATCAGGCCGAGGTTTGCGAGCTTTCTTT
TRBJ1-5 TRBV6-1 TRBD1 - CASSERTGHSGNQPQHF TGTGCCAGCAGTGAGAGGACAGGGCACTCCGGCAATCAGCCCCAGCATTTT
TRBJ1-1 TRBV15 - - CATRPGRGEAFF TGTGCCACCAGACCCGGACGGGGAGAAGCTTTCTTT
TRBJ1-2 TRBV11-2 - - CASSRSGVPGYTF TGTGCCAGCAGCCGCTCGGGGGTTCCGGGCTACACCTTC
TRBJ1-2 TRBV28 - - CACGAGLGIRYGYTF TGTGCCTGCGGGGCAGGGTTAGGGATCCGCTATGGCTACACCTTC
TRBJ1-1 TRBV7-9 - few CASSLLADTEAFF TGTGCCAGCAGCTTACTGGCGGACACTGAAGCTTTCTTT
TRBJ1-3 TRBV28 - few CASSSHRVYSGNTIYF TGTGCCAGCAGTTCCCACAGGGTTTACTCTGGAAACACCATATATTTT
TRBJ2-2 TRBV11-1 - - CASSLDRAGELFF TGTGCCAGCAGCTTAGACAGGGCCGGGGAGCTGTTTTTT
TRBJ1-2 TRBV5-1 - - CASSLPGYGYTF TGCGCCAGCAGCTTGCCAGGGTATGGCTACACCTTC
TRBJ2-2 TRBV7-2 TRBD2 few CASAGAGGGELFF TGTGCCAGCGCGGGGGCGGGAGGCGGGGAGCTGTTTTTT
TRBJ2-1 TRBV2 TRBD1 many CASISDRTDNEQFF TGTGCCAGCATCTCGGACAGGACCGACAATGAGCAGTTCTTC
TRBJ2-5 TRBV6-5 TRBD2 few CASSYIAGVETQYF TGTGCCAGCAGTTATATAGCGGGGGTAGAGACCCAGTACTTC
TRBJ2-1 TRBV5-4 - - CASSPSDWGPNEQFF TGTGCCAGCAGCCCCTCGGACTGGGGTCCCAATGAGCAGTTCTTC
TRBJ2-7 TRBV7-2 TRBD1 - CASSFSGQGAGEQYF TGTGCCAGCAGCTTCTCGGGACAGGGGGCAGGCGAGCAGTACTTC
TRBJ2-5 TRBV7-2 - - CASSFGGLETQYF TGTGCCAGCAGCTTCGGAGGGCTAGAGACCCAGTACTTC
TRBJ1-1 TRBV5-1 TRBD1 few CASSYGQGAGLNTEAFF TGCGCCAGCAGCTATGGACAGGGGGCTGGATTGAACACTGAAGCTTTCTTT
TRBJ2-5 TRBV11-3 - few CASSLGRGRLETQYF TGTGCCAGCAGCTTAGGGAGGGGGCGGCTAGAGACCCAGTACTTC
TRBJ2-1 TRBV4-1 TRBD2 few CASSQDIAGGVNNEQFF TGCGCCAGCAGCCAAGATATAGCGGGGGGGGTAAACAATGAGCAGTTCTTC
TRBJ2-6 TRBV30 - - CARKGPWAGANVLTF TGTGCCCGGAAGGGGCCTTGGGCGGGGGCCAACGTCCTGACTTTC
TRBJ2-3 TRBV5-4 - few CASSLDRASTDTQYF TGTGCCAGCAGCTTGGACAGGGCTAGCACAGATACGCAGTATTTT
TRBJ2-7 TRBV4-3 TRBD1 few CASSQGRQGDYEQYF TGCGCCAGCAGCCAAGGGAGGCAGGGGGACTACGAGCAGTACTTC
TRBJ2-5 TRBV5-4 - few CASSPRAGAQETQYF TGTGCCAGCAGCCCCAGGGCTGGGGCCCAAGAGACCCAGTACTTC
TRBJ1-2 TRBV11-3 - few CASSLTSYGYTF TGTGCCAGCAGCTTAACATCCTATGGCTACACCTTC
TRBJ1-1 TRBV19 TRBD1 few CASRGQGLNTEAFF TGTGCCAGTAGAGGACAGGGGTTGAACACTGAAGCTTTCTTT
TRBJ1-2 TRBV9 - - CASSVGENYGYTF TGTGCCAGCAGCGTAGGGGAGAACTATGGCTACACCTTC
TRBJ1-6 TRBV7-9 - - CASTRSQGADNSPLHF TGTGCCAGCACCCGGAGCCAAGGAGCCGATAATTCACCCCTCCACTTT
TRBJ2-2 TRBV5-1 TRBD1 - CASSQQGTGKAGELFF TGCGCCAGCAGTCAACAAGGGACAGGGAAGGCCGGGGAGCTGTTTTTT
TRBJ2-3 TRBV5-1 - few CASSLAGKPTDTQYF TGCGCCAGCAGCTTGGCAGGGAAACCGACAGATACGCAGTATTTT
TRBJ2-7 TRBV6-5 TRBD1 - CASSYWGTGDYEQYF TGTGCCAGCAGTTACTGGGGGACAGGGGATTACGAGCAGTACTTC
TRBJ1-2 TRBV6-6 TRBD1 - CASSYDEGTGRGGYTF TGTGCCAGCAGTTACGACGAGGGGACAGGCAGGGGGGGCTACACCTTC
TRBJ2-3 TRBV28 TRBD1 - CASSGTDRTIYTQYF TGTGCCAGCAGTGGGACAGACCGCACAATATATACGCAGTATTTT
TRBJ1-4 TRBV23-1 - few CASSHLSFQINEKLFF TGCGCCAGCAGTCACCTTAGCTTCCAGATTAATGAAAAACTGTTTTTT
TRBJ2-2 TRBV7-2 TRBD1 - CASSPRTGGFWELFF TGTGCCAGCAGCCCACGGACAGGGGGGTTTTGGGAGCTGTTTTTT
TRBJ1-5 TRBV30 - - CAWSDAWGRQPQHF TGTGCCTGGAGCGATGCCTGGGGCCGACAGCCCCAGCATTTT
TRBJ2-2 TRBV19 - few CASRGSGNTGELFF TGTGCCAGCCGAGGGTCCGGGAACACCGGGGAGCTGTTTTTT
TRBJ1-1 TRBV29-1 - few CSVETGGSWNTEAFF TGCAGCGTTGAAACGGGGGGGTCGTGGAACACTGAAGCTTTCTTT
TRBJ2-6 TRBV4-3 - few CASSQDRRASGANVLTF TGCGCCAGCAGCCAAGATCGGAGAGCCTCTGGGGCCAACGTCCTGACTTTC
TRBJ1-2 TRBV19 TRBD1 few CASSIGTGLGYTF TGTGCCAGTAGTATCGGGACAGGCCTTGGCTACACCTTC